This T cell receptor beta chain emerged from a study of blood T cells in healthy people across ages. Study outcomes and limitations: Changes in expanded clonotypes were possibly confounded, as the CMV status of donors was unknown. Naive T cell percentage strongly correlated with TCR beta diversity. Roughly linear declines in TCR beta diversity per million T cells occurred with age.

With regard to this clonotype: Antigen specificity is unknown.

CDR1 and CDR2 (germline): MNHNY, SVGAGI (reference sequence). CDR3 size: 13 residues. V was pared by 6 bases and J by 6 bases, with 5 bases of the junction left unmatched. Using a J-beta primer mix together with a sample-barcoded 5' primer, a second PCR was run for roughly 7 to 12 cycles. Via MiXCR, TCRdb re-called the 5' RACE reads, giving one row per CDR3 protein. Here the sample spans fewer than 900,000 distinct CDR3 sequences, roughly 49% being singletons. The sequence derives from an older woman in good health. What was sequenced was blood. V usage is TRBV6-6 and J usage is TRBJ1-1; 9 bases are shared with TRBD1. In DNA form, the CDR3 reads TGTGCCAGCAGAGCCACAGGGGGCCCTGAAGCTTTCTTT. Protein: CASRATGGPEAFF.